This paragraph covers one TCR beta chain sequence. Per the germline V gene, CDR1 is MNHEY and CDR2 is SVGAGI. After removal of 6 bases from V and 4 bases from J, the junction contained 2 bases not matched to a gene. The CDR3 contains 13 residues. The sample belongs to a study of blood T cell repertoires in COVID-19. At the level of the study: Italy, Spain and the United States were the sources of the convalescent and acute COVID-19 samples. T cells, B-cell-depleted T cells, or PBMCs provided the cDNA or gDNA that served as material.

As originally analysed: The assay estimated nucleated cells by amplifying reference gene primers. The data were produced by immunoSEQ multiplex PCR, yet TCRdb's version contains in-frame clones alone and is incomplete. V and J calls and clone size follow that table, whereas D and trimming were derived from the DNA. Among approximately 12,000 clones, approximately 89% were seen once, and the ten largest hold 10% to 11%. Sequences were obtained from peripheral blood. V gene TRBV6-5 combines with J gene TRBJ1-2; TRBD1 matches 10 bases. The receptor comes from a human donor in a cohort sampled during active COVID-19. CDR3 region: CASSRDRGYGYTF. In DNA form, the CDR3 reads TGTGCCAGCAGCAGGGACAGGGGCTATGGCTACACCTTC.